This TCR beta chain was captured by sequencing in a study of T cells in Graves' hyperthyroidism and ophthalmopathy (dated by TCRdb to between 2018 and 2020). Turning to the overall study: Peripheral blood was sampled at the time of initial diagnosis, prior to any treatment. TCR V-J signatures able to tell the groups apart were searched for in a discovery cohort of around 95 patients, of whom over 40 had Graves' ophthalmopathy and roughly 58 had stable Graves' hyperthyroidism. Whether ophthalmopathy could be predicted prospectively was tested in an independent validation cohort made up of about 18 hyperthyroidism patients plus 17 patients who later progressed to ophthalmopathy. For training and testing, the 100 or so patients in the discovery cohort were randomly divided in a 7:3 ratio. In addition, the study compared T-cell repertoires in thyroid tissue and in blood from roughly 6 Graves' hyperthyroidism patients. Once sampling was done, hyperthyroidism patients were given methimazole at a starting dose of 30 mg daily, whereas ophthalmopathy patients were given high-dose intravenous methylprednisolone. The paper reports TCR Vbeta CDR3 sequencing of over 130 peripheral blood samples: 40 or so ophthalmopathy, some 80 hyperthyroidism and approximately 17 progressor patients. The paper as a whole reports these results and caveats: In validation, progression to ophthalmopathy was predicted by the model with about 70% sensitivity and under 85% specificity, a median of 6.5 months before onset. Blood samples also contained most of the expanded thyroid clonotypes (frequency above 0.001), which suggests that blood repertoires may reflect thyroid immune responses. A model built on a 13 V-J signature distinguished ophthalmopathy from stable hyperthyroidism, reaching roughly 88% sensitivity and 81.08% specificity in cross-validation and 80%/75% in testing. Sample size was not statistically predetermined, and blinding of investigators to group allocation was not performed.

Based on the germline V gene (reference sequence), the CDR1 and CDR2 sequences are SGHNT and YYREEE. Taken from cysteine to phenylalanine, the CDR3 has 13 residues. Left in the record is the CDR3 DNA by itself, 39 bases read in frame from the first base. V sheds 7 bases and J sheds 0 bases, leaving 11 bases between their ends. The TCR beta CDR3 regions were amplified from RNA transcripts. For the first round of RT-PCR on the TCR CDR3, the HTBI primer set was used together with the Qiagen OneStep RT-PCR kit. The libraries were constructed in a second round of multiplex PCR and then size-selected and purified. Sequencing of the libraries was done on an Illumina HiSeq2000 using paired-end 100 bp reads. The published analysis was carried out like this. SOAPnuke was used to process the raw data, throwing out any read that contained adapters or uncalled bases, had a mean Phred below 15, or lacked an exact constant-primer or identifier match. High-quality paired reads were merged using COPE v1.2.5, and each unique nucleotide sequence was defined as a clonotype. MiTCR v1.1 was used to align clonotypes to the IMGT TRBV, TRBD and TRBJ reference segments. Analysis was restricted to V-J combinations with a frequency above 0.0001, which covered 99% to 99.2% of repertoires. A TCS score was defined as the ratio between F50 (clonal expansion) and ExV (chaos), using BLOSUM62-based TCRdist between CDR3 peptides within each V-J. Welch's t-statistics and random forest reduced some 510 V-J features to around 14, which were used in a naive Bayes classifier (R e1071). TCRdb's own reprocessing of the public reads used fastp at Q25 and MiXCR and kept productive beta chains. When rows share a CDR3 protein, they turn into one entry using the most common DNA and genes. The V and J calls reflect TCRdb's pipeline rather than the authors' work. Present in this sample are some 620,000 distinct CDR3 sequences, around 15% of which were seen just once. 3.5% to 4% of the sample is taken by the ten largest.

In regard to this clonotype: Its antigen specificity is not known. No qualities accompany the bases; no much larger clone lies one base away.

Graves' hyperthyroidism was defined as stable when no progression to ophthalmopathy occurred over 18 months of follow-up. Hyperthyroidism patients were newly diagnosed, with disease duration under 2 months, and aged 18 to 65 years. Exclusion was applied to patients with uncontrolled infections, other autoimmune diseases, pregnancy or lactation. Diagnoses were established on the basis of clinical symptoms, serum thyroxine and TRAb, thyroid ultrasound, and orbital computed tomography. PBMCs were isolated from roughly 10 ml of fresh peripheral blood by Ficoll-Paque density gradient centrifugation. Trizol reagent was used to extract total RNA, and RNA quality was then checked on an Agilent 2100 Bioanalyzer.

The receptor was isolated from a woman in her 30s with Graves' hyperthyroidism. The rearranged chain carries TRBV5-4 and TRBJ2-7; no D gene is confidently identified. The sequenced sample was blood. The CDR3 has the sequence CASYNPSSYEQYF. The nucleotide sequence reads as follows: TGTGCCAGCTACAACCCCAGCTCCTACGAGCAGTACTTC.